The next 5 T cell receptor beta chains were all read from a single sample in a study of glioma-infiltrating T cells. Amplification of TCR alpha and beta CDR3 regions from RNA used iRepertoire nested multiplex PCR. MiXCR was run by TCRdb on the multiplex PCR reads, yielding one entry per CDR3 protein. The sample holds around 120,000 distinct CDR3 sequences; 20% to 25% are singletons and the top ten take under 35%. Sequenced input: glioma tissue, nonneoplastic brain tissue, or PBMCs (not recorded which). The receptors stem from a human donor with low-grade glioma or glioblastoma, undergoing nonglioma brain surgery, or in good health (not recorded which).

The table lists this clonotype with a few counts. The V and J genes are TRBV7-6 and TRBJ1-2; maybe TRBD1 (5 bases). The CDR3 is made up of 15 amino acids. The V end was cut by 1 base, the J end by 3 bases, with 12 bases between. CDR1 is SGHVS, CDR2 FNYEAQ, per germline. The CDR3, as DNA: TGTGCCAGCAGCTTAGGGGGGGATTCTTACTATGGCTACACCTTC. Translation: CASSLGGDSYYGYTF.

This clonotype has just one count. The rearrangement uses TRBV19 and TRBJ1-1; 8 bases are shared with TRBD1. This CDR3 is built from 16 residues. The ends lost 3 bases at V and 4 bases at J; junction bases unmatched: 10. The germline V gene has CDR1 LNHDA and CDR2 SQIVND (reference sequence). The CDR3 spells CASSIFQGARSTEAFF. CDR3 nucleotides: TGTGCCAGTAGTATTTTCCAGGGGGCGCGGAGCACTGAAGCTTTCTTT.

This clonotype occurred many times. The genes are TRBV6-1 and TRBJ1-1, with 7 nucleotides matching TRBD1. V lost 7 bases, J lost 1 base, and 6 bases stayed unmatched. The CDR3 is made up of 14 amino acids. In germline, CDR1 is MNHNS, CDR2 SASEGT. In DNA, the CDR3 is TGTGCCAGCACCAGAACAGGGGCGAACACTGAAGCTTTCTTT. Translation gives CASTRTGANTEAFF.

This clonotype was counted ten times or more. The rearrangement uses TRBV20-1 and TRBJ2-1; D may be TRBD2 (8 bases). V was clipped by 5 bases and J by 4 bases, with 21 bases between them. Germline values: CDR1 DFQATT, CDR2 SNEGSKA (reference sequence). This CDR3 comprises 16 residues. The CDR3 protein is CSAHYPREGAYNEQFF. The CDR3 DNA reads TGCAGTGCTCACTACCCCCGGGAGGGGGCATACAATGAGCAGTTCTTC.

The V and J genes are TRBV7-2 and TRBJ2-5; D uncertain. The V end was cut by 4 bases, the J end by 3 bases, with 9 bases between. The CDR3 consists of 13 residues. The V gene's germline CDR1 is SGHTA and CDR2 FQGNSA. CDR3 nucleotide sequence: TGTGCCAGCAGCTCCCCAGAGGAAGAGACCCAGTACTTC. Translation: CASSSPEEETQYF.